A selection of T cell receptor beta chains follows, all from one sample in a study of blood T cells in healthy people across ages. TCRdb passed the 5' RACE reads through MiXCR, listing each CDR3 protein once. The sample holds some 1.8 million distinct CDR3 sequences, approximately 40% seen once. Sequencing input: blood. The origin of the receptors is a human donor in good health. Both conserved end residues are part of each CDR3. Fields, in order: V gene, D gene, J gene, clone size, CDR3 protein, CDR3 DNA. D genes are given only for firm matches. The size field is filled for only some rows; it gives once, few, many or a size class.

V: TRBV27; D: TRBD1; J: TRBJ1-1; size: .; CDR3: CAITVPGQEADAAEAFF; DNA: TGTGCCATCACAGTCCCGGGACAGGAGGCGGACGCGGCTGAAGCTTTCTTT
V: TRBV7-2; D: .; J: TRBJ2-3; size: few; CDR3: CASSQWAASTDTQYF; DNA: TGTGCCAGCAGCCAGTGGGCGGCTAGCACAGATACGCAGTATTTT
V: TRBV29-1; D: .; J: TRBJ2-7; size: many; CDR3: CSVATHGDEQYF; DNA: TGCAGCGTTGCAACCCACGGGGACGAGCAGTACTTC
V: TRBV10-3; D: .; J: TRBJ1-1; size: .; CDR3: CAIQGPTNTEAFF; DNA: TGTGCCATCCAAGGACCAACGAACACTGAAGCTTTCTTT
V: TRBV6-5; D: TRBD1; J: TRBJ1-4; size: few; CDR3: CASRFLPGQGDEKLFF; DNA: TGTGCCAGCAGATTCCTTCCGGGACAGGGGGATGAAAAACTGTTTTTT
V: TRBV5-1; D: TRBD1; J: TRBJ1-2; size: .; CDR3: CASSWDRAGYTF; DNA: TGCGCCAGCAGCTGGGACAGGGCAGGCTACACCTTC
V: TRBV11-2; D: .; J: TRBJ1-6; size: .; CDR3: CASSRRRGVAKSPLHF; DNA: TGTGCCAGCAGCCGTCGGCGCGGGGTAGCAAAGTCACCCCTCCACTTT
V: TRBV20-1; D: .; J: TRBJ1-4; size: few; CDR3: CSARGGGEEKLFF; DNA: TGCAGTGCTAGGGGCGGAGGAGAGGAAAAACTGTTTTTT
V: TRBV12-3/TRBV12-4; D: TRBD2; J: TRBJ2-2; size: few; CDR3: CASTFRREGSGELFF; DNA: TGTGCCAGCACCTTCCGAAGGGAGGGGTCCGGGGAGCTGTTTTTT
V: TRBV20-1; D: .; J: TRBJ1-2; size: .; CDR3: CSTRRQALGYGYTF; DNA: TGCAGTACTAGAAGGCAGGCCCTGGGGTATGGCTACACCTTC
V: TRBV4-2; D: .; J: TRBJ2-1; size: few; CDR3: CASSQSLASYNEQFF; DNA: TGTGCCAGCAGCCAAAGTCTAGCGTCCTACAATGAGCAGTTCTTC
V: TRBV12-3/TRBV12-4; D: .; J: TRBJ1-2; size: .; CDR3: CASSLGKSPYGYTF; DNA: TGTGCCAGCAGTTTGGGCAAATCTCCCTATGGCTACACCTTC
V: TRBV20-1; D: .; J: TRBJ2-3; size: few; CDR3: CSAKPGGCTDTQYF; DNA: TGCAGTGCTAAGCCGGGGGGCTGCACAGATACGCAGTATTTT
V: TRBV27; D: .; J: TRBJ1-1; size: .; CDR3: CASSFGQCEAFF; DNA: TGTGCCAGCAGTTTCGGACAGTGTGAAGCTTTCTTT
V: TRBV7-9; D: .; J: TRBJ1-2; size: .; CDR3: CASSLADTRYGYTF; DNA: TGTGCCAGCAGCTTAGCGGACACCCGCTATGGCTACACCTTC
V: TRBV29-1; D: .; J: TRBJ2-1; size: few; CDR3: CSVPMGDIYYNEQFF; DNA: TGCAGCGTTCCAATGGGGGACATCTACTACAATGAGCAGTTCTTC
V: TRBV2; D: TRBD2; J: TRBJ2-5; size: .; CDR3: CASSPGLAGALQETQYF; DNA: TGTGCCAGCAGCCCGGGACTAGCGGGGGCCTTACAAGAGACCCAGTACTTC
V: TRBV12-3/TRBV12-4; D: TRBD1; J: TRBJ2-7; size: .; CDR3: CASSPRTGGGNEQYF; DNA: TGTGCCAGCAGTCCCCGGACAGGGGGAGGCAACGAGCAGTACTTC
V: TRBV7-3; D: TRBD1; J: TRBJ1-2; size: few; CDR3: CASSPRQGTYGYTF; DNA: TGCGCCAGCAGCCCGCGACAGGGAACCTATGGCTACACCTTC
V: TRBV4-2; D: .; J: TRBJ2-1; size: .; CDR3: CASSSLGTPPYNEQFF; DNA: TGTGCCAGCAGCTCCCTCGGGACTCCTCCCTACAATGAGCAGTTCTTC
V: TRBV3-1; D: .; J: TRBJ2-7; size: .; CDR3: CASSLTGGRSYEQYF; DNA: TGTGCCAGCAGCCTCACCGGGGGCCGATCCTACGAGCAGTACTTC
V: TRBV4-2; D: .; J: TRBJ1-2; size: .; CDR3: CASSQELQGSYGYTF; DNA: TGTGCCAGCAGCCAAGAATTGCAAGGGTCCTATGGCTACACCTTC
V: TRBV13; D: .; J: TRBJ1-5; size: .; CDR3: CASSLGDSRNQPQHF; DNA: TGTGCCAGCAGCTTAGGGGACAGCCGCAATCAGCCCCAGCATTTT
V: TRBV7-8; D: .; J: TRBJ1-4; size: .; CDR3: CASSSNRLNNEKLFF; DNA: TGTGCCAGCAGCTCCAACCGGTTAAATAATGAAAAACTGTTTTTT
V: TRBV29-1; D: TRBD1; J: TRBJ1-2; size: .; CDR3: CSVEGATGSGYTF; DNA: TGCAGCGTTGAAGGAGCGACAGGGAGCGGCTACACCTTC
V: TRBV5-1; D: .; J: TRBJ1-1; size: once; CDR3: CASSNRDATEAFF; DNA: TGCGCCAGCAGCAACAGGGACGCCACTGAAGCTTTCTTT
V: TRBV29-1; D: TRBD2; J: TRBJ2-1; size: many; CDR3: CSARLQRGSYNEQFF; DNA: TGCAGCGCCAGACTTCAGCGGGGGTCCTACAATGAGCAGTTCTTC
V: TRBV12-3/TRBV12-4; D: .; J: TRBJ2-6; size: .; CDR3: CTSSLWGSGANVLTF; DNA: TGTACCAGCAGTTTATGGGGCTCTGGGGCCAACGTCCTGACTTTC
V: TRBV30; D: .; J: TRBJ1-1; size: .; CDR3: CAWSLQGGTEAFF; DNA: TGTGCCTGGAGTTTACAGGGAGGCACTGAAGCTTTCTTT